This T cell receptor (beta chain) is from a study of blood T cell repertoires in COVID-19. Study details: The samples span acute and convalescent COVID-19 from the United States, Italy and Spain. T cells, B-cell-depleted T cells, or PBMCs provided the cDNA or gDNA that served as material.

In the study's own analysis: Researchers report that nucleated cell counts were estimated from reference gene primer amplification. TCRdb keeps only in-frame clones here, not all; method: immunoSEQ multiplex PCR. V and J calls and clone size follow that table, whereas D and trimming were derived from the DNA. The table lists about 280,000 clones, approximately 86% of them singletons. CDR3 length equals 14 residues. V lost 3 bases and J 5 bases, leaving 12 bases between the germline ends. CDR1 and CDR2 from the germline V gene are SGDLS and YYNGEE. This receptor was taken from a man aged 40-49 years with active or convalescent COVID-19. The chain joins TRBV9 to TRBJ2-1; D may be TRBD2 (6 bases). Sequencing was performed on peripheral blood. CDR3 DNA sequence: TGTGCCAGCAGCGGCGGGACGAGACACAATGAGCAGTTCTTC. It is translated as CASSGGTRHNEQFF.